The 31 T cell receptor beta chains listed next were all sequenced from one sample in a study of cytotoxic CD8 clonotypes in ibrutinib-treated CLL. Profiled with immunoSEQ multiplex PCR; TCRdb holds only in-frame clones, not every one. The profile shows a few hundred thousand clones, 67% of them singletons. The sample here was PBMCs, taken after 36 months of ibrutinib treatment. The receptors were gathered from a human donor with chronic lymphocytic leukemia.

This chain uses TRBV29-1 with TRBJ2-5; no firm D call. The V gene's germline CDR1 is SQVTM and CDR2 ANQGSEA. The length of the CDR3 is 12 residues. The CDR3 DNA is TGCAGTAATATCCGGACGTTAGAGACCCAGTACTTC. Its translation: CSNIRTLETQYF. Complete variable domain (other parts from reference TRBV29-1 and TRBJ2-5): SAVISQKPSRDICQRGTSLTIQCQVDSQVTMMFWYRQQPGQSLTLIATANQGSEATYESGFVIDKFPISRPNLTFSTLTVSNMSPEDSSIYLCSNIRTLETQYFGPGTRLLVL.

This clone was observed a handful of times. The chain recombines TRBV7-8 with TRBJ2-7; TRBD2 matches at 8 bases. V shed 1 base, J shed 3 bases, and the junction held 5 bases outside the gene matches. Germline lookup yields CDR1 SGHVS and CDR2 FQNEAQ. The CDR3 contains 15 residues. The CDR3 sequence: CASSLGTSRGYEQYF. CDR3 nucleotides: TGTGCCAGCAGCTTAGGGACTAGCAGAGGCTACGAGCAGTACTTC.

This clone has more than one count but fewer than ten. The chain uses TRBV2 and TRBJ1-1; 7 bases fit TRBD1. Germline loops: CDR1 SNHLY, CDR2 FYNNEI. The CDR3 covers 16 residues. V lost 5 bases to trimming and J lost 4 bases; unmatched junction nucleotides: 13. This CDR3 is CASSMTGILEITEAFF. Written as DNA, the CDR3 is TGTGCCAGCAGTATGACAGGGATACTTGAGATCACTGAAGCTTTCTTT.

The chain combines TRBV7-2 with TRBJ1-2; D remains ambiguous. Germline V gives CDR1 SGHTA, CDR2 FQGNSA. The CDR3 covers 13 residues. V gave up 5 bases and J gave up 1 base, with 8 bases separating them. CDR3 amino acids: CASSPAGNYGYTF. CDR3 DNA: TGTGCCAGCAGCCCCGCGGGTAACTATGGCTACACCTTC.

The V and J genes are TRBV13 and TRBJ2-3; TRBD1 or TRBD2 may be the D gene (8 bases each). Germline V CDR1 and CDR2: PRHDT, FYEKMQ (reference sequence). V lost 6 bases and J lost 4, with 23 bases in between. The CDR3 has 17 amino acids. For the CDR3, the DNA is TGTGCCAGCAGTAGCGGGACAGGACTCCGCGCCCCAGATACGCAGTATTTT. This encodes CASSSGTGLRAPDTQYF.

J is TRBJ2-7 and V is TRBV5-1, with TRBD2 identical over 8 bases. This CDR3 has 15 amino acids. The junction had 8 bases not matched to a gene; V was cut back by 0 bases and J by 6 bases. Germline V gene data show CDR1 as SGHRS and CDR2 as YFSETQ. CDR3 sequence: CASSLEAGLGREQYF. In DNA, the CDR3 is TGCGCCAGCAGCTTGGAGGCGGGACTAGGTCGCGAGCAGTACTTC.

V gene TRBV6-5 combines with J gene TRBJ1-1, with TRBD1 as a possible D gene (5 bases). V lost 2 bases and J 7 bases, leaving 8 bases between the germline ends. Germline values: CDR1 MNHEY, CDR2 SVGAGI. CDR3 length: 12 residues. The CDR3 reads CASSYDSREAFF. CDR3 nucleotides: TGTGCCAGCAGTTACGACAGCCGTGAAGCTTTCTTT.

The V call is TRBV19, the J call TRBJ2-2; D ambiguous. CDR1 LNHDA and CDR2 SQIVND come from the germline V gene (reference sequence). The CDR3 totals 16 residues. Trimming removed 5 bases from V and 3 bases from J, with 16 bases in between. The CDR3 here is CASSAKPWDHTGELFF. The CDR3 coding sequence is TGTGCCAGTAGTGCCAAACCCTGGGATCACACCGGGGAGCTGTTTTTT.

In this sample, this clone turned up a few times. CDR3 in amino acids: CASSLLGQGTTGELFF. The CDR3 nucleotides are TGTGCCAGCAGCTTGTTGGGGCAGGGGACCACCGGGGAGCTGTTTTTT. The chain recombines TRBV5-6 with TRBJ2-2; tentatively, D is TRBD1 (6 bases). The CDR3 is 16 residues long. The germline CDR1 and CDR2 sequences are SGHDT and YYEEEE. With 1 base removed from V and 4 bases from J, the gap between germline ends came to 14 bases.

The rearrangement joins TRBV6-4 to TRBJ1-4; perhaps TRBD1 as D (5 bases). This CDR3 has 13 amino acids. Trimming took 6 bases from V and 5 from J, leaving 10 bases between them. Germline values: CDR1 MRHNA, CDR2 SNTAGT. The CDR3 loop reads CASSREANEKLFF. In nucleotides, the CDR3 is TGTGCCAGCAGCAGGGAAGCGAATGAAAAACTGTTTTTT.

The chain couples TRBV9 to TRBJ2-3, with TRBD1 matching over 7 bases. This CDR3 has 15 amino acids. V lost 4 bases to trimming and J lost 2 bases; unmatched junction nucleotides: 7. Germline V gene lookup returns CDR1 SGDLS and CDR2 YYNGEE. DNA of the CDR3: TGTGCCAGCAGCCTCAGGGGGAGAGACACAGATACGCAGTATTTT. It yields the protein CASSLRGRDTDTQYF. The whole variable domain, remainder taken from reference TRBV9 and TRBJ2-3, is DSGVTQTPKHLITATGQRVTLRCSPRSGDLSVYWYQQSLDQGLQFLIQYYNGEERAKGNILERFSAQQFPDLHSELNLSSLELGDSALYFCASSLRGRDTDTQYFGPGTRLTVL.

Here the CDR3 reads CASSFVLAGGPVFNEQYF. CDR3 nucleotide sequence: TGTGCCAGCAGTTTTGTCCTAGCGGGAGGGCCGGTTTTCAACGAGCAGTACTTC. The chain joins TRBV27 to TRBJ2-7; 12 bases are shared with TRBD2. The CDR3 runs to 18 residues. Germline loops: CDR1 MNHEY, CDR2 SMNVEV (reference sequence). The trim removed 3 bases at V and 5 bases at J, leaving 14 bases unmatched.

The V gene is TRBV19, the J gene TRBJ2-3, with D perhaps matching TRBD2 (6 bases). V lost 7 bases and J 1 base, leaving 18 bases between the germline ends. Germline values: CDR1 LNHDA, CDR2 SQIVND (reference sequence). The CDR3 consists of 16 residues. The CDR3: CASTRRPGVGTDTQYF. The CDR3 bases are TGTGCCAGTACTCGCAGGCCGGGAGTAGGCACAGATACGCAGTATTTT.

The chain uses TRBV7-9 and TRBJ2-7, with 8 bases aligning to TRBD1. J gave up 11 bases and V 5 bases, and 14 bases lay outside the gene matches. Germline V lookup: CDR1 SEHNR, CDR2 FQNEAQ (reference sequence). The CDR3 loop spans 14 amino acids. The DNA of the CDR3 is TGTGCCAGCAGCCCCCCGGGGGACAGGCGCTCCGAGTACTTC. Translating gives CASSPPGDRRSEYF.

This chain connects TRBV29-1 to TRBJ2-7; 13 bases align to TRBD2. This CDR3 has 15 amino acids. Germline loops: CDR1 SQVTM, CDR2 ANQGSEA. V gave up 6 bases and J gave up 4 bases; unmatched junction bases: 9. In nucleotides, the CDR3 is TGCAGCGTCAGATGGACTAGCGGGAGTCGATACGAGCAGTACTTC. Translation: CSVRWTSGSRYEQYF.

The chain joins TRBV23-1 to TRBJ1-1; D unclear. TRBV23-1 is an open reading frame whose function is uncertain. The CDR3 totals 14 residues. V was shortened by 0 bases and J by 2 bases, with 7 bases between the two germline ends. CDR3 in amino acids: CASSQSKCNTEAFF. Here the CDR3 DNA reads TGCGCCAGCAGTCAATCGAAATGCAACACTGAAGCTTTCTTT.

This clone was observed a handful of times. The chain combines TRBV7-2 with TRBJ2-3; TRBD2 aligns across 8 bases. Per the germline V gene, CDR1 is SGHTA and CDR2 is FQGNSA. This CDR3 has 13 residues. The V and J ends lost 4 bases and 6 bases, in that order; junction bases with no gene match: 3. The CDR3 reads CASSSRLADTQYF. In DNA form, the CDR3 reads TGTGCCAGCAGCTCTCGACTAGCGGATACGCAGTATTTT.

This clone turned up a few times. V and J are TRBV29-1 and TRBJ1-1, with D perhaps TRBD1 (6 bases). CDR1 is SQVTM and CDR2 is ANQGSEA in the germline V gene. Trimming left V 7 bases short and J 0 bases short, with 12 bases between. The CDR3 has 13 amino acids. The CDR3 sequence is CSAGQLMNTEAFF. CDR3 in DNA: TGCAGCGCAGGACAGCTTATGAACACTGAAGCTTTCTTT.

J is TRBJ1-2 and V is TRBV7-9; D ambiguous. Trimming took 1 base from V and 6 from J, leaving 15 bases between them. CDR3 size: 15 residues. Looked up from germline, CDR1 is SEHNR and CDR2 is FQNEAQ (reference sequence). CDR3 coding DNA: TGTGCCAGCAGCTTAGAGGGCGGGGAAGCACATGGCTACACCTTC. As protein: CASSLEGGEAHGYTF.

The J gene is TRBJ2-7, the V gene TRBV7-3, with D perhaps given as TRBD1 or TRBD2 (5 bases each). The CDR3 is made up of 13 amino acids. V gave up 5 bases and J gave up 7 bases, with 15 bases separating them. Germline-derived CDR1 and CDR2 are SGHTA and FQGTGA. Here the CDR3 DNA reads TGTGCCAGCAGCAGGGACGCCCTGGGAGAGCAGTACTTC. Protein product: CASSRDALGEQYF.

This clone was seen a few times. CDR3: CASSLLQGAAGELFF. Here the CDR3 DNA reads TGCGCCAGCAGCTTGCTGCAGGGGGCGGCCGGGGAGCTGTTTTTT. The chain couples TRBV5-1 to TRBJ2-2; 8 bases are shared with TRBD1. CDR3 size: 15 residues. Germline V gene lookup returns CDR1 SGHRS and CDR2 YFSETQ. With 1 base clipped from V and 6 bases from J, the junction kept 5 bases outside the gene matches.

This clone was detected a few times. The chain joins TRBV27 to TRBJ1-1; D perhaps matches TRBD1 (6 bases). Germline loops: CDR1 MNHEY, CDR2 SMNVEV (reference sequence). Trimming removed 5 bases at V and 0 bases at J, with 10 bases between. The CDR3 is 14 residues long. CDR3 coding DNA: TGTGCCAGCAGTAAAAGGACAGTGAACACTGAAGCTTTCTTT. It specifies CASSKRTVNTEAFF.

This chain uses TRBV15 with TRBJ1-5; 9 bases agree with TRBD1. CDR3 length equals 16 residues. Germline V gives CDR1 LNHNV, CDR2 YYDKDF (reference sequence). The V and J ends lost 1 base and 6 bases, in that order; junction bases with no gene match: 7. The CDR3 is CATSRGRDRVSQPQHF. The CDR3 coding sequence is TGTGCCACCAGCAGAGGACGGGACAGGGTATCTCAGCCCCAGCATTTT.

This clone was recorded once. J is TRBJ1-4 and V is TRBV11-2; D not resolved. V dropped 2 bases and J dropped 1 base, with 5 bases sitting between them. Looked up from germline, CDR1 is SGHAT and CDR2 is FQNNGV. The CDR3 runs 14 residues. This CDR3 is CASSLTETNEKLFF. The CDR3 DNA is TGTGCCAGCAGCTTAACAGAAACTAATGAAAAACTGTTTTTT.

The chain carries TRBV9 and TRBJ2-3; 7 bases line up with TRBD2. The germline gives CDR1 SGDLS, CDR2 YYNGEE. The J segment lost 6 bases and the V segment lost 0 bases, leaving 4 bases of the junction unmatched. The CDR3 runs to 14 residues. This chain's CDR3 is CASSVGLAVDTQYF. In nucleotides, the CDR3 is TGTGCCAGCAGCGTAGGCCTAGCGGTTGATACGCAGTATTTT.

The chain couples TRBV7-2 to TRBJ2-7; D gene unclear. This CDR3 spans 13 amino acids. Germline V CDR1 and CDR2: SGHTA, FQGNSA. Trimming left V 5 bases short and J 3 bases short, with 11 bases between. CDR3 nucleotide sequence: TGTGCCAGCAGCCCCTTGGAAGGCTACGAGCAGTACTTC. Residues: CASSPLEGYEQYF.

The V gene is TRBV28, the J gene TRBJ1-5, with D possibly TRBD1 on 6 matching bases. The ends were cut back, 5 bases at V and 0 bases at J, with 11 bases in the middle. Germline V gene sequence: CDR1 MDHEN, CDR2 SYDVKM. The CDR3 runs to 15 residues. CDR3: CASSVGQYSNQPQHF. The CDR3 DNA is TGTGCCAGCAGTGTAGGACAGTATAGCAATCAGCCCCAGCATTTT.

This clone was seen only a few times. The CDR3 protein is CAIGHRVDGPTGELFF. As DNA, the CDR3 is TGTGCCATCGGACATCGAGTTGACGGTCCCACCGGGGAGCTGTTTTTT. The chain combines TRBV7-8 with TRBJ2-2, with a tentative D call TRBD1 (5 bases). The CDR3 spans 16 residues. Germline values: CDR1 SGHVS, CDR2 FQNEAQ. The germline V and J ends were trimmed by 10 bases and 4 bases, with 22 bases remaining between them.

V gene TRBV5-1 combines with J gene TRBJ2-3; 8 bases line up with TRBD2. With 6 bases clipped from V and 0 bases from J, the junction kept 6 bases outside the gene matches. This CDR3 is built from 15 residues. Germline lookup yields CDR1 SGHRS and CDR2 YFSETQ. CDR3 region: CASNLLADSTDTQYF. CDR3 nucleotide sequence: TGCGCCAGCAACTTACTAGCGGATAGCACAGATACGCAGTATTTT.

CDR3: CASSLGSLIHEQYF. The CDR3 coding sequence is TGTGCCAGCAGCTTAGGATCCTTAATCCACGAGCAGTACTTC. V gene TRBV7-2 combines with J gene TRBJ2-7; D gene unclear. The CDR3 has 14 amino acids. The V gene lost 1 base and the J gene lost 5 bases, with 12 bases spanning the gap. CDR1 is SGHTA and CDR2 is FQGNSA in the germline V gene.

This clone was observed once. This chain links TRBV14 with TRBJ2-1; D might be TRBD2 (6 bases). The ends were cut back, 5 bases at V and 4 bases at J, with 12 bases in the middle. CDR3 length: 14 amino acids. Per the germline V gene, CDR1 is SGHDN and CDR2 is FVKESK. The CDR3 coding sequence is TGTGCCAGCAGCGTTGCGGGGTTGTACAATGAGCAGTTCTTC. It codes for CASSVAGLYNEQFF.